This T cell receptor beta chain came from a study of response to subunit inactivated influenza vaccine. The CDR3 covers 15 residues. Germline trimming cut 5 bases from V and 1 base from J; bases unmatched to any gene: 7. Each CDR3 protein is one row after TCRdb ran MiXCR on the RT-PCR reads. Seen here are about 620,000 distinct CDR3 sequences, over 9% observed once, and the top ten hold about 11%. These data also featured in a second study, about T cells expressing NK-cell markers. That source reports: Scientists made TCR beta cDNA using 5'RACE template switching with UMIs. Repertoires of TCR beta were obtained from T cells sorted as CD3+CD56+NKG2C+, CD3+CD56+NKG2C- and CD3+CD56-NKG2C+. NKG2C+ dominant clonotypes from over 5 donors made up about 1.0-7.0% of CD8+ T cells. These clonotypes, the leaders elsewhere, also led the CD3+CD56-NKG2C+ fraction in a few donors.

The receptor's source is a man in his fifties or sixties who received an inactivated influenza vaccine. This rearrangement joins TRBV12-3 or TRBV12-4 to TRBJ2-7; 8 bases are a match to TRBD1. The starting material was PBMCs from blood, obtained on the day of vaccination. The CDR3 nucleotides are TGTGCCAGCAGTCGACCGGACAGGGTGTCCTACGAGCAGTACTTC. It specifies CASSRPDRVSYEQYF.